Listed below are T cell receptor beta chains from one sample, sequenced in a study of OX40 agonist ivuxolimab in advanced cancers. TCRdb's table, derived via immunoSEQ multiplex PCR, lists solely in-frame clones and lacks some. In the table there are 50,000 to 65,000 clones, 80% to 95% of which are singletons. This sample comprised CD4+ or CD8+ T cells sorted from blood, obtained in a trial of the OX40 agonist ivuxolimab. The receptors were gathered from an adult with an advanced solid tumor such as melanoma, head and neck, liver or kidney cancer. The CDR3 runs from the conserved cysteine through the conserved F or W. A D gene is named only where the DNA matches it firmly. Clone size appears in some rows only: once, few, many, or a class for an expanded clone.

D gene	V gene	clone size	J gene	CDR3 protein	CDR3 DNA
-	TRBV7-9	-	TRBJ1-1	CASSRTQGGAEAFF	TGTGCCAGCAGCCGTACTCAGGGAGGCGCTGAAGCTTTCTTT
-	TRBV7-6	-	TRBJ1-1	CASSAQGLRIGTEAFF	TGTGCCAGCAGCGCCCAGGGTCTTCGGATCGGCACTGAAGCTTTCTTT
-	TRBV2	once	TRBJ2-3	CASSEARSSTDTQYF	TGTGCCAGCAGTGAAGCGCGGTCTAGCACAGATACGCAGTATTTT
-	TRBV19	-	TRBJ1-1	CASSISQNTEAFF	TGTGCCAGTAGTATAAGTCAGAACACTGAAGCTTTCTTT
TRBD1	TRBV6-5	-	TRBJ1-1	CASSYEGADTEAFF	TGTGCCAGCAGTTATGAGGGGGCGGACACTGAAGCTTTCTTT
-	TRBV5-6	-	TRBJ2-1	CASSPDINNYNEQFF	TGTGCCAGCAGCCCGGACATAAACAACTACAATGAGCAGTTCTTC
-	TRBV10-3	-	TRBJ2-3	CAISESGAGTDTQYF	TGTGCCATCAGTGAGAGTGGGGCGGGCACAGATACGCAGTATTTT
-	TRBV9	-	TRBJ2-3	CASSHTASVTDTQYF	TGTGCCAGCAGTCATACAGCTTCGGTCACAGATACGCAGTATTTT
-	TRBV29-1	-	TRBJ2-3	CSVDIQPDTQYF	TGCAGCGTTGATATACAGCCAGATACGCAGTATTTT
-	TRBV9	-	TRBJ2-7	CASSLDGGNYEQYF	TGTGCCAGCAGCTTGGATGGGGGAAACTACGAGCAGTACTTC
TRBD2	TRBV18	-	TRBJ2-1	CASSPPDLAGGGEQFF	TGTGCCAGCTCACCACCCGACCTAGCGGGAGGAGGTGAGCAGTTCTTC
-	TRBV27	-	TRBJ2-7	CASSWDTVSEQYF	TGTGCCAGCAGTTGGGACACAGTCAGCGAGCAGTACTTC
-	TRBV9	-	TRBJ2-3	CASSAPTESTDTQYF	TGTGCCAGCAGCGCACCAACAGAATCCACAGATACGCAGTATTTT
TRBD2	TRBV10-3	-	TRBJ2-1	CAGSRSGRADEQFF	TGTGCCGGCAGCAGGAGCGGGAGGGCCGATGAGCAGTTCTTC
TRBD1	TRBV19	once	TRBJ2-1	CASSIRTGYNEQFF	TGTGCCAGTAGTATAAGGACAGGGTACAATGAGCAGTTCTTC
-	TRBV7-2	-	TRBJ1-2	CASSFPLLGDRANSYTF	TGTGCCAGCAGCTTTCCTCTTCTCGGGGACCGGGCAAATAGCTACACCTTC
-	TRBV19	few	TRBJ1-1	CASSDEQDGLEAFF	TGTGCCAGTAGTGACGAACAGGATGGACTTGAAGCTTTCTTT
-	TRBV6-4	few	TRBJ2-2	CASGRIDGTGELFF	TGTGCCAGCGGGCGGATAGATGGCACCGGGGAGCTGTTTTTT
TRBD1	TRBV18	once	TRBJ2-3	CASSDGTGSTDTQYF	TGTGCCAGCTCGGACGGGACAGGCAGCACAGATACGCAGTATTTT
-	TRBV6-1	-	TRBJ1-1	CASSDLSIGNTEAFF	TGTGCCAGCAGTGACCTGAGCATCGGAAACACTGAAGCTTTCTTT
-	TRBV7-9	-	TRBJ2-1	CASSSGLNEQFF	TGTGCCAGCAGCTCGGGACTTAATGAGCAGTTCTTC
TRBD2	TRBV7-9	-	TRBJ2-5	CASSPSGNQETQYF	TGTGCCAGCAGCCCGAGCGGGAATCAAGAGACCCAGTACTTC
TRBD1	TRBV19	once	TRBJ1-2	CASSLLTGGGGGYTF	TGTGCCAGTAGCCTTCTGACAGGGGGCGGAGGTGGCTACACCTTC
TRBD1	TRBV30	-	TRBJ1-5	CAWSVGQGVQPQHF	TGTGCCTGGAGTGTGGGTCAGGGGGTTCAGCCCCAGCATTTT
-	TRBV7-8	-	TRBJ2-2	CASSFLEAGELFF	TGTGCCAGCAGCTTTCTGGAGGCCGGGGAGCTGTTTTTT
TRBD1	TRBV9	-	TRBJ1-1	CASSVGGQGRNTEAFF	TGTGCCAGCAGCGTAGGGGGACAGGGTAGGAACACTGAAGCTTTCTTT
TRBD1	TRBV5-3	-	TRBJ1-6	CARSGTDRVGKSSPLHF	TGTGCCAGAAGCGGAACCGACAGGGTCGGTAAAAGTTCACCCCTCCACTTT
TRBD2	TRBV27	-	TRBJ2-1	CASSFIAGDLYNEQFF	TGTGCCAGCAGTTTTATAGCGGGGGACCTCTACAATGAGCAGTTCTTC
-	TRBV25-1	-	TRBJ1-1	CASRGGNTEAFF	TGTGCCAGCCGTGGGGGGAACACTGAAGCTTTCTTT
TRBD1	TRBV4-3	-	TRBJ2-7	CASSQDGGQGRYEQYF	TGCGCTAGCAGCCAAGATGGCGGACAGGGGCGGTACGAGCAGTACTTC
-	TRBV6-5	-	TRBJ2-2	CASSYSMESGELFF	TGTGCCAGCAGTTACTCGATGGAGTCCGGGGAGCTGTTTTTT